This is a list of T cell receptor beta chains from one sample in a study of OX40 agonist ivuxolimab in advanced cancers. Libraries were prepared by immunoSEQ multiplex PCR; TCRdb keeps only in-frame clonotypes and omits some of them. The sample shows about 32,000 clones, around nine tenths of them seen only once. The source material was CD4+ or CD8+ T cells sorted from blood, sampled in a trial of the OX40 agonist ivuxolimab. The source of these receptors is an adult with an advanced solid tumor such as melanoma, head and neck, liver or kidney cancer. Each CDR3 is given with its conserved first and last residue. Fields, in order: J gene, clone size, D gene, V gene, CDR3 length, CDR3 DNA, CDR3 protein. A D gene is named only where the DNA matches it firmly. For some rows the clone size is stated as once, few or many, or as a class when expanded; others skip it.

>TRBJ2-7|once|TRBD1|TRBV29-1|14
TGCAGCGTTGAGACCGGGACAGGCTTCGGGGAGCAGTACTTC
CSVETGTGFGEQYF
>TRBJ2-1|few|.|TRBV7-3|12
TGTGCCAGCAGCTTTTCGGGTAATGAGCAGTTCTTC
CASSFSGNEQFF
>TRBJ1-5|.|TRBD1|TRBV7-9|14
TGTGCCAGCAGCTCTACAGGGGGACATCAGCCCCAGCATTTT
CASSSTGGHQPQHF
>TRBJ2-7|.|TRBD2|TRBV19|14
TGTGCCAGTAGTACCAGCGGGGCTTCCTACGAGCAGTACTTC
CASSTSGASYEQYF
>TRBJ2-1|.|TRBD2|TRBV9|17
TGTGCCAGCAGCGTAGCGGTAGCGGGGAGCACCTACAATGAGCAGTTCTTC
CASSVAVAGSTYNEQFF
>TRBJ2-7|.|.|TRBV4-2|14
TGTGCCAGCAGGGCCTCGGGGAGCTCCTACGAGCAGTACTTC
CASRASGSSYEQYF
>TRBJ2-7|.|.|TRBV4-3|16
TGCGCCAGCAGCCAAGATGTCGGGACAAGCACCTACGAGCAGTACTTC
CASSQDVGTSTYEQYF
>TRBJ2-2|.|.|TRBV6-4|13
TGTGCCAGCAGCGTAGGCCGCACCGGGGAGCTGTTTTTT
CASSVGRTGELFF
>TRBJ1-5|.|.|TRBV4-1|15
TGCGCCAGCAGCCAAAAAGACAAAGGCGGCGAGCCCCAGCATTTT
CASSQKDKGGEPQHF
>TRBJ2-2|.|TRBD1|TRBV7-9|15
TGTGCCAGCAGCTTAGTACAGGGGATCACCGGGGAGCTGTTTTTT
CASSLVQGITGELFF
>TRBJ1-1|.|.|TRBV4-3|12
TGCGCCAGCAGCCTAAGTGGGATGGAGGCTTTCTTT
CASSLSGMEAFF
>TRBJ1-2|.|TRBD1|TRBV6-4|14
TGTGCCAGCAGTGACTCGACAGGGGCGGGTGGCTACACCTTC
CASSDSTGAGGYTF
>TRBJ2-7|.|.|TRBV27|12
TGTGCCAGCAGTTTCCAGGGTAGCGAGCAGTACTTC
CASSFQGSEQYF
>TRBJ2-1|.|TRBD1|TRBV7-2|13
TGTGCCAGCAGGGGACAGAACTACAATGAGCAGTTCTTC
CASRGQNYNEQFF
>TRBJ2-2|.|.|TRBV6-1|16
TGTGCCAGCAGTGAAAAAGGCAGGGGATACACCGGGGAGCTGTTTTTT
CASSEKGRGYTGELFF
>TRBJ2-7|.|.|TRBV23-1|16
TGCGCCAGCGTCCCGGAGGCCGCTAATCTGTCCTACGAGCAGTACTTC
CASVPEAANLSYEQYF
>TRBJ2-5|.|.|TRBV7-9|14
TGTGCCAGCAGCTTAGTTGTGGGGCGCGAGACCCAGTACTTC
CASSLVVGRETQYF
>TRBJ2-1|.|.|TRBV11-2|13
TGTGCCAGCAGCTTATGGGGATACAATGAGCAGTTCTTC
CASSLWGYNEQFF
>TRBJ1-5|.|.|TRBV5-6|16
TGTGCCAGCAGCTTCCTCGGGGGCGGGGAGCCTCAGCCCCAGCATTTT
CASSFLGGGEPQPQHF
>TRBJ1-2|.|.|TRBV6-5|14
TGTGCCAGCAGTTACTCTTATGGGATAGAAGGCTACACCTTC
CASSYSYGIEGYTF
>TRBJ2-7|.|.|TRBV6-1|14
TGTGCCAGCAGTGAGGAAGGGTTAACGTACGAGCAGTACTTC
CASSEEGLTYEQYF
>TRBJ1-1|.|.|TRBV7-6|14
TGTGCCAGCAGCTCGTCCGTCGGAAACACTGAAGCTTTCTTT
CASSSSVGNTEAFF
>TRBJ2-3|.|.|TRBV20-1|10
TGCAGTGCTAGATACGATACGCAGTATTTT
CSARYDTQYF
>TRBJ1-1|.|.|TRBV30|13
TGTGCCTCCAGGGGCGTCGAGAGCACTGAAGCTTTCTTT
CASRGVESTEAFF
>TRBJ2-3|.|.|TRBV15|16
TGTGCCACCAGCAGTGGAACCCGGCCAGGGACAGATACGCAGTATTTT
CATSSGTRPGTDTQYF
>TRBJ1-5|.|.|TRBV2|14
TGTGCCAGCAACACACCATGGGATAATCAGCCCCAGCATTTT
CASNTPWDNQPQHF
>TRBJ2-7|.|.|TRBV4-3|17
TGCGCCAGCAGCCAAGATCCTACGGGAGAGAGCTCCTACGAGCAGTACTTC
CASSQDPTGESSYEQYF
>TRBJ1-1|few|.|TRBV2|10
TGTGCCGGAGGGGACACTGAAGCTTTCTTT
CAGGDTEAFF